The 26 T cell receptor beta chains presented below share a single source sample, sequenced in a study of metastatic and nonmetastatic thyroid tumors. TCRdb re-called the PCR reads with MiXCR. The sample records roughly 10,000 clones, approximately 29% being singletons. Thyroid surgery was preceded by no treatment in any patient. Sample: tumor tissue. These receptors were obtained from a female donor with papillary thyroid cancer or a benign thyroid nodule (not recorded which). Some clones in this sample may be carry-over from other donors' samples.

The chain recombines TRBV20-1 with TRBJ1-1; 8 bases are a match to TRBD1. The CDR3 spans 11 residues. V trimming: 5 bases; J trimming: 12 bases; junction bases outside the gene matches: 8. The V gene's germline CDR1 is DFQATT and CDR2 SNEGSKA (reference sequence). As DNA, the CDR3 is TGCAGTGCTCCCTGGACAGGGAGGACTTTCTTT. This sequence encodes CSAPWTGRTFF.

This clone appeared once. This sequence joins TRBV28 and TRBJ2-5; 10 bases line up with TRBD1. Losses at the gene ends were 6 bases for V and 4 bases for J; bases not matched to a gene: 8. In germline, CDR1 is MDHEN, CDR2 SYDVKM. The CDR3 covers 15 residues. CDR3: CASRIGTGDVETQYF. The CDR3 DNA follows: TGTGCCAGCAGAATCGGGACAGGGGATGTAGAGACCCAGTACTTC.

Comments on this clone: Lacking the conserved final phenylalanine or tryptophan, this CDR3 likely reflects a read error. The chain has TRBV3-1 and TRBJ2-3; D unclear. V dropped 2 bases and J dropped 2 bases, with 11 bases sitting between them. CDR1 and CDR2 (germline): LGHDT, YNNKEL (reference sequence). This CDR3 is built from 15 residues. The CDR3, as DNA: TGTGCCAGCAGCCAATCACCTAATCCCACAGATACGCAGTATCTT. Translation: CASSQSPNPTDTQYL.

A few counts support this clone. The V gene is TRBV6-6, the J gene TRBJ1-2; no definite D call. From germline, CDR1 is MNHNY and CDR2 SVGAGI (reference sequence). The CDR3 is 14 residues long. V was cut by 0 bases and J by 8 bases, with 13 bases left in between. CDR3 nucleotide sequence: TGTGCCAGCAGTTACTCGAGTCGGGGAGGAGGCTACACCTTC. Translated, it gives CASSYSSRGGGYTF.

The chain couples TRBV7-9 to TRBJ1-1; possibly TRBD1 for D (5 bases). Germline loops: CDR1 SEHNR, CDR2 FQNEAQ (reference sequence). Trimming took off 5 bases at V and 1 base at J, with 11 bases between the two ends. The CDR3 runs 14 residues. CDR3 sequence reads: CASSPMGRNTEAFF. For the CDR3, the DNA is TGTGCCAGCAGCCCGATGGGGCGGAACACTGAAGCTTTCTTT.

Within the sample, this clone is medium-sized (0.01 to 0.1%). This rearrangement joins TRBV6-1 to TRBJ1-6; D remains ambiguous. CDR1 and CDR2 from the germline V gene are MNHNS and SASEGT. Trimming took off 6 bases at V and 0 bases at J, with 12 bases between the two ends. This CDR3 is built from 16 residues. For the CDR3, the DNA is TGTGCCAGCAGCCTGGACTTGAGCTCCTATAATTCACCCCTCCACTTT. It is translated as CASSLDLSSYNSPLHF.

This clone has a handful of counts. The gene calls are TRBV6-1 and TRBJ2-1; TRBD2 agrees at 8 bases. The V gene end was trimmed by 1 base and the J gene end by 5 bases; junction bases not matched to a gene: 4. The germline V gene has CDR1 MNHNS and CDR2 SASEGT. The CDR3 runs 15 residues. CDR3 DNA: TGTGCCAGCAGTGAAGAGGCGGGAGGCCACAATGAGCAGTTCTTC. Encoded protein: CASSEEAGGHNEQFF.

This clone was seen at least ten times. The rearrangement joins TRBV10-3 to TRBJ1-6; 7 bases fit TRBD1. V was pared by 4 bases and J by 8 bases, with 2 bases of the junction left unmatched. CDR1 is ENHRY and CDR2 is SYGVKD in the germline V gene. The CDR3 extends over 13 amino acids. CDR3 protein: CAISGQGDSPLHF. As DNA, the CDR3 is TGTGCCATCAGTGGACAGGGTGATTCACCCCTCCACTTT.

J is TRBJ1-6 and V is TRBV5-6; 7 bases align to TRBD1. Germline lookup yields CDR1 SGHDT and CDR2 YYEEEE. V lost 4 bases, J lost 6 bases, and 7 bases stayed unmatched. CDR3 length: 15 residues. The CDR3 loop reads CASSEGTAPNSPLHF. CDR3 coding DNA: TGTGCCAGCAGCGAAGGGACAGCCCCTAATTCACCCCTCCACTTT.

This clone was detected only a few times. The J gene is TRBJ1-2, the V gene TRBV20-1; a weak D match, TRBD1 (5 bases). Trimming took 0 bases from V and 0 from J, leaving 20 bases between them. Germline values: CDR1 DFQATT, CDR2 SNEGSKA (reference sequence). This CDR3 region has 18 residues. The CDR3 DNA follows: TGCAGTGCTAGAGATCCCCGACCGGGGGGACGGGCTAACTATGGCTACACCTTC. Translated, it gives CSARDPRPGGRANYGYTF.

The V and J genes are TRBV6-2 or TRBV6-3 and TRBJ2-1; 11 bases map to TRBD1. V was clipped by 8 bases and J by 4 bases; unmatched bases: 7. The CDR3 is made up of 15 amino acids. The germline CDR1 and CDR2 sequences are MNHEY and SVGEGT. CDR3 protein: CASHTRDRGYNEQFF. The CDR3 DNA reads TGTGCCAGCCACACCCGGGACAGGGGGTACAATGAGCAGTTCTTC.

This chain uses TRBV27 with TRBJ2-7; no firm D call. V was shortened by 2 bases and J by 1 base, with 9 bases between the two germline ends. The CDR3 consists of 14 residues. Germline assignment: CDR1 MNHEY and CDR2 SMNVEV (reference sequence). CDR3 sequence: CASSLQARSYEQYF. Here the CDR3 DNA reads TGTGCCAGCAGTTTACAGGCGAGGTCCTACGAGCAGTACTTC.

This clone ranks as medium-sized. This sequence joins TRBV12-5 and TRBJ2-7; D gene unclear. The germline V and J ends were trimmed by 7 bases and 5 bases, with 9 bases remaining between them. CDR1 is LGHNT, CDR2 FRNRAP, per germline. The length of the CDR3 is 11 residues. The DNA for the CDR3 is TGTGCTAGTGAGGGTACGGACGAGCAGTACTTC. Encoded protein: CASEGTDEQYF.

The genes are TRBV5-1 and TRBJ2-7; no clear D. The ends were cut back, 4 bases at V and 0 bases at J, with 8 bases in the middle. CDR1 is SGHRS, CDR2 YFSETQ, per germline. This CDR3 is 13 amino acids long. The CDR3 DNA reads TGCGCCAGCAGCGGGGTGAGCTCCTACGAGCAGTACTTC. It translates to CASSGVSSYEQYF.

The chain combines TRBV20-1 with TRBJ2-5, with D maybe TRBD1 (8 bases). Germline-derived CDR1 and CDR2 are DFQATT and SNEGSKA (reference sequence). This CDR3 has 13 amino acids. Trimming stripped 6 bases from V and 4 bases from J, with 15 bases between. This CDR3 reads CSARTGRGETQYF. CDR3 nucleotides: TGCAGTGCCCGGACAGGGAGGGGAGAGACCCAGTACTTC.

This clone has at least ten counts. The chain carries TRBV18 and TRBJ1-1, with D possibly being TRBD1 (6 bases). The V end lost 4 bases, the J end lost 0 bases, and 9 bases lay between the germline ends. The length of the CDR3 is 14 residues. Per the germline V gene, CDR1 is KGHSH and CDR2 is LQKENI. As DNA, the CDR3 is TGTGCCAGCTCACTGGACAGATTGAACACTGAAGCTTTCTTT. Translated, it gives CASSLDRLNTEAFF.

The genes are TRBV28 and TRBJ1-5; TRBD1 aligns across 9 bases. After removal of 5 bases from V and 6 bases from J, the junction contained 14 bases not matched to a gene. Germline CDR1 is MDHEN and CDR2 is SYDVKM. CDR3 length equals 17 residues. The CDR3 nucleotides read TGTGCCAGCAGTCCTCCCAACCCACTGGACAGGGGTCAGCCCCAGCATTTT. This sequence encodes CASSPPNPLDRGQPQHF.

Judged by abundance, this clone is medium-sized. The V call is TRBV7-9, the J call TRBJ2-3; 11 positions agree with TRBD2. Germline trimming cut 1 base from V and 3 bases from J; bases unmatched to any gene: 6. The CDR3 has 17 amino acids. In germline, CDR1 is SEHNR, CDR2 FQNEAQ (reference sequence). The CDR3 nucleotides are TGTGCCAGCAGCTTAGAGCCTAGCGGGGGGTTGACAGATACGCAGTATTTT. Translation gives CASSLEPSGGLTDTQYF. Full variable domain (remainder filled in from reference TRBV7-9 and TRBJ2-3): DTGVSQNPRHKITKRGQNVTFRCDPISEHNRLYWYRQTLGQGPEFLTYFQNEAQLEKSRLLSDRFSAERPKGSFSTLEIQRTEQGDSAMYLCASSLEPSGGLTDTQYFGPGTRLTVL.

By frequency in the sample, this clone is medium-sized. The chain recombines TRBV6-1 with TRBJ1-2; D is possibly TRBD1 (6 bases). CDR1 and CDR2 (germline): MNHNS, SASEGT. V lost 5 bases and J 4 bases, leaving 20 bases between the germline ends. The CDR3 totals 16 residues. The CDR3 protein is CASSSYYETGTYGYTF. In DNA, the CDR3 is TGTGCCAGCAGTTCCTACTACGAAACAGGGACCTATGGCTACACCTTC.

This clone was observed a few times. The J gene is TRBJ2-1, the V gene TRBV6-1; D ambiguous. The length of the CDR3 is 12 residues. Germline V gives CDR1 MNHNS, CDR2 SASEGT. V was clipped by 6 bases and J by 4 bases, with 7 bases between them. The CDR3 is CASSSRYNEQFF. The CDR3 DNA is TGTGCCAGCAGCTCTAGATACAATGAGCAGTTCTTC.

The rearrangement joins TRBV15 to TRBJ2-5, with D hard to call. This CDR3 comprises 13 residues. Trimming left V 0 bases short and J 4 bases short, with 6 bases between. Germline V gene lookup returns CDR1 LNHNV and CDR2 YYDKDF (reference sequence). CDR3 sequence reads: CATSRDRVETQYF. The CDR3 bases are TGTGCCACCAGCAGAGATAGGGTAGAGACCCAGTACTTC. Supplemented by reference TRBV15 and TRBJ2-5, the full variable domain reads DAMVIQNPRYQVTQFGKPVTLSCSQTLNHNVMYWYQQKSSQAPKLLFHYYDKDFNNEADTPDNFQSRRPNTSFCFLDIRSPGLGDTAMYLCATSRDRVETQYFGPGTRLLVL.

The chain links TRBV20-1 to TRBJ1-2; TRBD1 matches 10 bases. This CDR3 contains 14 residues. V was pared by 0 bases and J by 6 bases, with 4 bases of the junction left unmatched. Looked up from germline, CDR1 is DFQATT and CDR2 is SNEGSKA (reference sequence). DNA of the CDR3: TGCAGTGCTAGAGATCTCGGGACAGGGGATGGCTACACCTTC. Translating gives CSARDLGTGDGYTF.

This clone counts as medium-sized. The V gene is TRBV6-2 or TRBV6-3, the J gene TRBJ1-5; no definite D call. Germline CDR1 and CDR2: MNHEY and SVGEGT. There are 15 residues in the CDR3. Trimming removed 2 bases from V and 2 bases from J, with 10 bases in between. The CDR3 sequence: CASSYVRRGNQPQHF. The CDR3 DNA sequence: TGTGCCAGCAGTTACGTTAGGAGGGGCAATCAGCCCCAGCATTTT.

This chain joins TRBV30 and TRBJ2-1; D is perhaps TRBD2 (6 bases). V was pared by 0 bases and J by 4 bases, with 19 bases between. Germline V gene lookup returns CDR1 GTSNPN and CDR2 SVGIG (reference sequence). The CDR3 is 17 residues long. The CDR3 sequence is CAWSVLAAGREYNEQFF. The CDR3, as DNA: TGTGCCTGGAGTGTACTTGCCGCGGGGCGCGAGTACAATGAGCAGTTCTTC.

With regard to this clone: A read error may account for a junction end that differs from germline. This chain connects TRBV20-1 to TRBJ2-7, with D possibly TRBD2 on 6 matching bases. The CDR3 has 14 amino acids. Germline CDR1 DFQATT, CDR2 SNEGSKA (reference sequence). The DNA of the CDR3 is TGCAGTGCTCTTATCGGGAGAGCGTCCTACGAGCATTACTTC. Protein product: CSALIGRASYEHYF.

This clone is termed medium-sized. This chain joins TRBV18 and TRBJ2-3; D call uncertain. Germline V gene data show CDR1 as KGHSH and CDR2 as LQKENI. Deletions cut 6 bases from V and 2 bases from J, with 6 bases between. The CDR3 has 12 residues. The CDR3 region has the DNA TGTGCCAGCTCCCAAAACACAGATACGCAGTATTTT. Its translation: CASSQNTDTQYF.